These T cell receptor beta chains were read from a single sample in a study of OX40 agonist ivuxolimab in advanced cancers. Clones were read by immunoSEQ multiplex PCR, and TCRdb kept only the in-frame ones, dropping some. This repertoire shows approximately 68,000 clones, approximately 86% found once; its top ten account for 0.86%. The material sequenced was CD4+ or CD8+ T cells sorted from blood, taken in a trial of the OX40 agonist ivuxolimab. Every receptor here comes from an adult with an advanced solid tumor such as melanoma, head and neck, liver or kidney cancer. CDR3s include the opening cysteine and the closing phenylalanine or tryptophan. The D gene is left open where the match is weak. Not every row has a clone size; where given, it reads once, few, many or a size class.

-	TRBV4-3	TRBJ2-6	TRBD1	TGCGCCAGCAGACCAGACAGGGGGGCTGGGGCCAACGTCCTGACTTTC	CASRPDRGAGANVLTF
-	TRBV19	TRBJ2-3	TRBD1	TGTGCCAGTGCATGGACAGGGGTCCCAGATACGCAGTATTTT	CASAWTGVPDTQYF
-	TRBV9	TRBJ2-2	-	TGTGCCAGCAGCGTATCCCAGCGGTGGGAACGCGCCGGGGAGCTGTTTTTT	CASSVSQRWERAGELFF
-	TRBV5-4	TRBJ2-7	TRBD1	TGTGCCAGCAGCAGCGCTCCGGGACAGGGTGCCCACGAGCAGTACTTC	CASSSAPGQGAHEQYF
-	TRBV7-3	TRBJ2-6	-	TGTGCCAGCAGCTTAAGAGTGAACTCTGGGGCCAACGTCCTGACTTTC	CASSLRVNSGANVLTF
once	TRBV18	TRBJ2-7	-	TGTGCCAGCTCACCAAAGGGCCGCGAGCAGTACTTC	CASSPKGREQYF
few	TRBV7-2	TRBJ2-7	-	TGTGCCAGCAGCTTAGTTATCACGACCGCAAACGAGCAGTACTTC	CASSLVITTANEQYF
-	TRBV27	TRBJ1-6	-	TGTGCCAGCAGTTTCCAGGGACATTCACCCCTCCACTTT	CASSFQGHSPLHF
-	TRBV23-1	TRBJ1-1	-	TGCGCCAGCAGTCAATCGTTCCGGGGATGGGGCACTGAAGCTTTCTTT	CASSQSFRGWGTEAFF
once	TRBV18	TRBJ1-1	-	TGTGCCAGCTCAACTTCAAGGAACACTGAAGCTTTCTTT	CASSTSRNTEAFF
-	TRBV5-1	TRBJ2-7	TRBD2	TGCGCCAGCGGACTAGCGGGGAGTTACGAGCAGTACTTC	CASGLAGSYEQYF
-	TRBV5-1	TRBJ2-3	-	TGCGCCAGCAGCTTTTTAGCGCAGGGCGAGGATACGCAGTATTTT	CASSFLAQGEDTQYF
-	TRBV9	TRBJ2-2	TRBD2	TGTGCCAGCAGCGTACTAGCGGGAGGTGTAACCGGGGAGCTGTTTTTT	CASSVLAGGVTGELFF
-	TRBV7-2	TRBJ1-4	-	TGTGCCAGCAGCTTAGGAGGAACTAATGAAAAACTGTTTTTT	CASSLGGTNEKLFF
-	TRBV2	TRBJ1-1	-	TGTGCCAGCAGCGATCGGGACATTCGACCTGAAGCTTTCTTT	CASSDRDIRPEAFF
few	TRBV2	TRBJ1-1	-	TGTGCCAGCAGTGAAATATTCAAAGCTTTCTTT	CASSEIFKAFF
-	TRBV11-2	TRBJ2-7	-	TGTGCCAGCAGCCGATACCGGGGCCTGAGGGAGCAGTACTTC	CASSRYRGLREQYF
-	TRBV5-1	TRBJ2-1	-	TGCGCCAGCAGCTTGGTGGGCGACCCGTCCTACAATGAGCAGTTCTTC	CASSLVGDPSYNEQFF
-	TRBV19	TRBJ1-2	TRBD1	TGTGCCAGTAGTATAGTAGGTACAGGGGATGGCTACACCTTC	CASSIVGTGDGYTF
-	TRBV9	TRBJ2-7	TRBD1	TGTGCCAGCAGCCCCACCCCGGGACAGGGTTTATCCGCCTACGAGCAGTACTTC	CASSPTPGQGLSAYEQYF
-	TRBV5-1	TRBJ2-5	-	TGCGCCAGCAGCACGGGTGCGGGGGCGGTCCAAGAGACCCAGTACTTC	CASSTGAGAVQETQYF
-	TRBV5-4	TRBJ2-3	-	TGTGCCAGCAGACTGACAGGGCGGGGGTTTATAGATACGCAGTATTTT	CASRLTGRGFIDTQYF
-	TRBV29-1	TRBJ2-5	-	TGCAGCGTTGGAGGCAGGATGGAGACCCAGTACTTC	CSVGGRMETQYF
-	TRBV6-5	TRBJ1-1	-	TGTGCCAGCAGTCACGGGGAGGGGGACACTGAAGCTTTCTTT	CASSHGEGDTEAFF
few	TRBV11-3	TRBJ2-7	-	TGTGCCAGCAGCGCTAATGGGGGGCCGAATTACGAGCAGTACTTC	CASSANGGPNYEQYF
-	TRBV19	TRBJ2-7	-	TGTGCCAGTAGTCCTTCCGGGCAGCCCTACGAGCAGTACTTC	CASSPSGQPYEQYF
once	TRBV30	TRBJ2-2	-	TGTGCCTGGAGTGTATTTGGCACCGGGGAGCTGTTTTTT	CAWSVFGTGELFF
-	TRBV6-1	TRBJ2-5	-	TGTGCCACCACGAGGGACTCACGAGAGACCCAGTACTTC	CATTRDSRETQYF
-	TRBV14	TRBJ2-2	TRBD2	TGTGCCAGCAGCCCCTCACTAGCGGGGGGGATCGCCGGGGAGCTGTTTTTT	CASSPSLAGGIAGELFF
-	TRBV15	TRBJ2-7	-	TGTGCCACCAGCAGAGTGGGGCGGACGTCAGCCTACGAGCAGTACTTC	CATSRVGRTSAYEQYF
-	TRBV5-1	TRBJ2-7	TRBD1	TGCGCCAGCAGCTTGGGACAGGGTGCGGACGAGCAGTACTTC	CASSLGQGADEQYF
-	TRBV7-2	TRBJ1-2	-	TGTGCCAGCAGCCGGACACCGGGAGGTGGCTACACCTTC	CASSRTPGGGYTF
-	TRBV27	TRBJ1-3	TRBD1	TGTGCCAGCAGTTTAACAGGGGCCTCAAACACCATATATTTT	CASSLTGASNTIYF
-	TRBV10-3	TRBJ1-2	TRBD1	TGTGCCATCTTGGGACAGGGAGGCTATGGCTACACCTTC	CAILGQGGYGYTF
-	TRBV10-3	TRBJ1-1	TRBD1	TGTGCCATCAGTCAAGCCCCCACGACAGGGCCCACTGAAGCTTTCTTT	CAISQAPTTGPTEAFF
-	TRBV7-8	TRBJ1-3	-	TGTGCCAGCAGCTTAGAGGGGGGCCCACTCTCTGGAAACACCATATATTTT	CASSLEGGPLSGNTIYF
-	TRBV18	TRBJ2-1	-	TGTGCCAGCTCACCACTAGACTTAGATTACAATGAGCAGTTCTTC	CASSPLDLDYNEQFF
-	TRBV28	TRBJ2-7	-	TGTGCCAGCAGGCTGGCAGCCTTTGCGGGGGAGCAGTACTTC	CASRLAAFAGEQYF
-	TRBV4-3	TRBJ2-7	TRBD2	TGCGCCAGCAGCCAAGAAGCTTCGGAACCCGGGAGGTACGAGCAGTACTTC	CASSQEASEPGRYEQYF
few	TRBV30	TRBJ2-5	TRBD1	TGTGCCTGGAGTGTAGACAGGGTCCAAGAGACCCAGTACTTC	CAWSVDRVQETQYF
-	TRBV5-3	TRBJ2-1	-	TGTGCCAGAAGCCCCAAACCCCAGGAAGAGACTTACAATGAGCAGTTCTTC	CARSPKPQEETYNEQFF
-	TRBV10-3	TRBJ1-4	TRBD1	TGTGCCATCAGTGACTTGGGGACAGGGGGTGAAAAACTGTTTTTT	CAISDLGTGGEKLFF
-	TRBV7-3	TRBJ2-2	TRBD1	TGTGCCAGCAGCTTAGGGGGACAGGGGACCGGGGAGCTGTTTTTT	CASSLGGQGTGELFF
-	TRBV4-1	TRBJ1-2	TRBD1	TGCGCCAGCAGCCAGCCCCAGGGGGCTACATCACCCACTAACTATGGCTACACCTTC	CASSQPQGATSPTNYGYTF